This entry lists 19 T cell receptor beta chains sequenced from one sample in a study of shared clonotypes between healthy human individuals. Using immunoSEQ multiplex PCR, the repertoire was profiled, and TCRdb retains in-frame clones only, with some absent. This repertoire shows around 750,000 clones, 74% found once; its top ten account for over 1.5%. The sample was memory CD4+ T cells sorted from blood. The subset was: CD45RA-negative fraction. The source of these receptors is a woman in her twenties or thirties in good health.

This chain connects TRBV4-2 to TRBJ1-3, with 10 positions matching TRBD1. The V gene's germline CDR1 is LGHNA and CDR2 YNFKEQ. The J segment lost 3 bases and the V segment lost 3 bases, leaving 2 bases of the junction unmatched. The CDR3 length is 15 residues. CDR3 loop: CASSHGTGDGNTIYF. CDR3 bases: TGTGCCAGCAGCCATGGGACAGGGGATGGAAACACCATATATTTT.

Written as DNA, the CDR3 is TGCGCCAGCAGCCCCTTAGCGGGAGGACGCGAGCAGTACTTC. It codes for CASSPLAGGREQYF. V is TRBV5-1 and J is TRBJ2-7; 10 bases agree with TRBD2. The length of the CDR3 is 14 residues. J gave up 6 bases and V 4 bases, and 7 bases lay outside the gene matches. Germline-derived CDR1 and CDR2 are SGHRS and YFSETQ.

This rearrangement joins TRBV7-9 to TRBJ1-2; unclear D gene. Germline CDR1 is SEHNR and CDR2 is FQNEAQ (reference sequence). This CDR3 has 15 amino acids. Trimming cost V 5 bases and J 1 base, with 14 bases left between them. This CDR3 reads CASSPGESNNYGYTF. CDR3 DNA: TGTGCCAGCAGCCCCGGAGAATCTAATAACTATGGCTACACCTTC.

V and J are TRBV10-3 and TRBJ1-5, with D uncertain. Trimming pared 0 bases from V and 0 bases from J, leaving 6 bases between. The length of the CDR3 is 15 residues. Germline CDR1 ENHRY, CDR2 SYGVKD. Written as DNA, the CDR3 is TGTGCCATCAGTGAGTCTGCGGTTAGCAATCAGCCCCAGCATTTT. This codes for CAISESAVSNQPQHF.

J is TRBJ2-7 and V is TRBV6-1; 7 nucleotides match TRBD2. V shed 6 bases, J shed 2 bases, and the junction held 10 bases outside the gene matches. Germline values: CDR1 MNHNS, CDR2 SASEGT. The CDR3 is made up of 15 amino acids. CDR3 nucleotide sequence: TGTGCCAGCAGACCAACCACGGGGGGACCCTACGAGCAGTACTTC. This sequence encodes CASRPTTGGPYEQYF.

In its sample, this clone was seen many times. The V and J genes are TRBV5-1 and TRBJ1-1; D might be TRBD1 (6 bases). Per germline, CDR1 SGHRS and CDR2 YFSETQ. The CDR3 extends over 14 amino acids. Trimming pared 4 bases from V and 6 bases from J, leaving 16 bases between. CDR3 in amino acids: CASSPQGGQPEAFF. The CDR3 DNA reads as TGCGCCAGCAGCCCGCAAGGGGGGCAGCCTGAAGCTTTCTTT.

The gene calls are TRBV5-6 and TRBJ2-1; TRBD2 matches at 14 bases. CDR3 length equals 18 residues. CDR1 is SGHDT, CDR2 YYEEEE, per germline. V trimming: 4 bases; J trimming: 3 bases; junction bases outside the gene matches: 9. In nucleotides, the CDR3 is TGTGCCAGCAGCCACCTGACTAGCGGGAGGGACGGCTACAATGAGCAGTTCTTC. It codes for CASSHLTSGRDGYNEQFF.

The V gene is TRBV5-1, the J gene TRBJ2-5; 7 bases agree with TRBD1. The germline CDR1 and CDR2 sequences are SGHRS and YFSETQ. V trimming: 0 bases; J trimming: 5 bases; junction bases outside the gene matches: 4. There are 14 residues in the CDR3. The CDR3: CASSLARGRETQYF. In DNA form, the CDR3 reads TGCGCCAGCAGCTTGGCGAGGGGGCGCGAGACCCAGTACTTC.

This rearrangement joins TRBV5-8 to TRBJ2-7; D is perhaps TRBD1 (5 bases). The germline V and J ends were trimmed by 6 bases and 2 bases, with 12 bases remaining between them. Per the germline V gene, CDR1 is SGHTS and CDR2 is YDEGEE. This CDR3 region has 13 residues. Written as DNA, the CDR3 is TGTGCCAGCACGGACACGAACACCTACGAGCAGTACTTC. This codes for CASTDTNTYEQYF.

Remarks on this clone: A far larger clone differs by one base, so this is likely a read error. The chain carries TRBV5-1 and TRBJ2-1; 9 nucleotides match TRBD2. Germline V lookup: CDR1 SGHRS, CDR2 YFSETQ. This CDR3 has 15 amino acids. The ends lost 0 bases at V and 3 bases at J; junction bases unmatched: 1. CDR3: CASSLVSGSYNEQFF. CDR3 sequence (DNA): TGCGCCAGCAGCTTGGTTAGCGGGAGCTACAATGAGCAGTTCTTC.

The gene calls are TRBV18 and TRBJ2-1; D is unclear. Trimming removed 5 bases at V and 1 base at J, with 24 bases between. Germline lookup yields CDR1 KGHSH and CDR2 LQKENI. This CDR3 contains 19 residues. The CDR3 DNA sequence: TGTGCCAGCTCAAGTTTCTATGAGACCACGGTTGAATCCTACAATGAGCAGTTCTTC. Its translation: CASSSFYETTVESYNEQFF. The full variable domain, with the rest looked up from reference TRBV18 and TRBJ2-1, is NAGVMQNPRHLVRRRGQEARLRCSPMKGHSHVYWYRQLPEEGLKFMVYLQKENIIDESGMPKERFSAEFPKEGPSILRIQQVVRGDSAAYFCASSSFYETTVESYNEQFFGPGTRLTVL.

This clone was recorded only once. The chain is built from TRBV9 and TRBJ1-6, with D hard to call. CDR3 size: 15 residues. V was pared by 4 bases and J by 5 bases, with 13 bases between. The germline CDR1 and CDR2 sequences are SGDLS and YYNGEE. The CDR3 region is CASSLGLPNNSPLHF. The CDR3 DNA reads TGTGCCAGCAGCCTCGGACTGCCTAATAATTCACCCCTCCACTTT.

V and J are TRBV6-5 and TRBJ1-5; no clear D gene. Germline CDR1 MNHEY, CDR2 SVGAGI. The CDR3 runs 15 residues. The V end lost 9 bases, the J end lost 0 bases, and 15 bases lay between the germline ends. The CDR3 loop reads CASKDAPYSNQPQHF. The CDR3, as DNA: TGTGCCAGTAAAGATGCCCCGTATAGCAATCAGCCCCAGCATTTT.

This CDR3 is CASSGARGARETQYF. The CDR3 region has the DNA TGTGCCAGCTCGGGCGCGCGGGGGGCCCGAGAGACCCAGTACTTC. The chain recombines TRBV28 with TRBJ2-5, with 8 positions matching TRBD2. Germline-derived CDR1 and CDR2 are MDHEN and SYDVKM. This CDR3 region has 15 residues. Unmatched junction bases numbered 12, after V lost 8 bases and J lost 4 bases.

This clone has a handful of counts. The J gene is TRBJ2-7, the V gene TRBV28, with D uncertain. Germline CDR1 is MDHEN and CDR2 is SYDVKM. V lost 4 bases to trimming and J lost 5 bases, with 0 bases between them. This CDR3 has 9 amino acids. In DNA, the CDR3 is TGTGCCAGCAGTTACGAGCAGTACTTC. As protein: CASSYEQYF.

This sequence joins TRBV2 and TRBJ1-2; D ambiguous. From germline, CDR1 is SNHLY and CDR2 FYNNEI. The CDR3 has 14 residues. Trimming took 2 bases from V and 3 from J, leaving 10 bases between them. CDR3 coding DNA: TGTGCCAGCAGTGAAACGCAACAGTACTATGGCTACACCTTC. Its protein is CASSETQQYYGYTF.

The genes are TRBV7-2 and TRBJ1-3; D is possibly TRBD1 (6 bases). CDR1 and CDR2 from the germline V gene are SGHTA and FQGNSA. Between the trimmed V and J ends, which lost 3 bases and 0 bases, there was a span of 9 bases. The CDR3 has 15 residues. CDR3 in amino acids: CASSFGGLSGNTIYF. CDR3 sequence (DNA): TGTGCCAGCAGCTTTGGGGGGCTCTCTGGAAACACCATATATTTT.

The rearrangement joins TRBV11-3 to TRBJ2-5; the D gene is possibly TRBD1 (6 bases). Germline V gene sequence: CDR1 SGHNT, CDR2 YENEEA. The ends were cut back, 5 bases at V and 5 bases at J, with 21 bases in the middle. This CDR3 is built from 16 residues. The CDR3 nucleotides are TGTGCCAGCAGCCTACAACAGGGCGGCGGTGTGGAGACCCAGTACTTC. Translating it yields CASSLQQGGGVETQYF. The full variable domain, in which reference TRBV11-3 and TRBJ2-5 provide the parts outside the CDR3, is EAGVVQSPRYKIIEKKQPVAFWCNPISGHNTLYWYLQNLGQGPELLIRYENEEAVDDSQLPKDRFSAERLKGVDSTLKIQPAELGDSAVYLCASSLQQGGGVETQYFGPGTRLLVL.

The chain links TRBV29-1 to TRBJ2-7, with 7 bases lining up with TRBD1. Germline trimming cut 2 bases from V and 4 bases from J; bases unmatched to any gene: 5. Per the germline V gene, CDR1 is SQVTM and CDR2 is ANQGSEA. The CDR3 has 13 amino acids. CDR3 nucleotide sequence: TGCAGCGTTGAAAGACAGGGTGGGTACGAGCAGTACTTC. This sequence encodes CSVERQGGYEQYF.